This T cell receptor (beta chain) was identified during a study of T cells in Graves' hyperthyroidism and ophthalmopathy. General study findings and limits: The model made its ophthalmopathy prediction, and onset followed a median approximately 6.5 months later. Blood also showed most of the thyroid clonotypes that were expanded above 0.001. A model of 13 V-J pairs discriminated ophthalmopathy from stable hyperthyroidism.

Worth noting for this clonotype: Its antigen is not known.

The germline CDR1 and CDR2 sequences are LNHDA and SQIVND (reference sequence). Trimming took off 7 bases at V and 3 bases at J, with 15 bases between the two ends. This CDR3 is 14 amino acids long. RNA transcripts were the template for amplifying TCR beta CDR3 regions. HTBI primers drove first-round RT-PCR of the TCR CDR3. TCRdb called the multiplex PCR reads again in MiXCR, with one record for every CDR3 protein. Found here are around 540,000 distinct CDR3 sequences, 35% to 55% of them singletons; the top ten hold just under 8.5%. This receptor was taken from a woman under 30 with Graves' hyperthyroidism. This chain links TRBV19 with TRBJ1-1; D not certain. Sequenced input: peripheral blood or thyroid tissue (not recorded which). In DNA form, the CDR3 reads TGTGCCAGTACCCATACGAAGGGATACACTGAAGCTTTCTTT. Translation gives CASTHTKGYTEAFF.